These 26 T cell receptor beta chains originate from one sample sequenced in a study of OX40 agonist ivuxolimab in advanced cancers. Libraries were constructed by the immunoSEQ multiplex PCR assay. The immuneACCESS repertoire file appears here via TCRdb, limited to in-frame rearrangements. These files lack a portion of the clones; in checked studies, under half of the deficit traces to unresolved V genes, and the cause of the others is not known. The sample table contains around 52,000 clones; only one count was recorded for nearly 85% of them. Jointly, the top ten make up roughly 3.2% of the sample. Source: CD4+ or CD8+ T cells sorted from blood, taken in a trial of the OX40 agonist ivuxolimab. All receptors derive from an adult with an advanced solid tumor such as melanoma, head and neck, liver or kidney cancer.

V gene TRBV28 combines with J gene TRBJ1-1; maybe TRBD1 (5 bases). The germline gives CDR1 MDHEN, CDR2 SYDVKM. V was pared by 2 bases and J by 1 base, with 11 bases between. The CDR3 has 15 residues. The CDR3 reads CASSLLTDSNTEAFF. CDR3 DNA sequence: TGTGCCAGCAGTTTACTGACAGATTCGAACACTGAAGCTTTCTTT.

This clone has more than one count but fewer than ten. DNA of the CDR3: TGCGCCAGCAGCTTGTGGTTCCCCCCAGCGGGACAATACGAGCAGTACTTC. Its protein is CASSLWFPPAGQYEQYF. The chain couples TRBV5-1 to TRBJ2-7; a weak D match, TRBD2 (7 bases). There are 17 residues in the CDR3. Germline V gene lookup returns CDR1 SGHRS and CDR2 YFSETQ. The V end was cut by 1 base, the J end by 4 bases, with 21 bases between.

The rearrangement joins TRBV6-1 to TRBJ2-3, with D perhaps TRBD2 (7 bases). This CDR3 has 15 amino acids. CDR1 is MNHNS, CDR2 SASEGT, per germline. V was shortened by 6 bases and J by 2 bases, with 15 bases between the two germline ends. Written as DNA, the CDR3 is TGTGCCAGCAGCCCGAACGGGGGGCCCACAGATACGCAGTATTTT. This sequence encodes CASSPNGGPTDTQYF.

V usage is TRBV5-6 and J usage is TRBJ1-3, with 7 positions matching TRBD1. This CDR3 is built from 14 residues. V was pared by 4 bases and J by 2 bases, with 3 bases of the junction left unmatched. The germline gives CDR1 SGHDT, CDR2 YYEEEE. The CDR3 here is CASSRTGTGNTIYF. The CDR3 nucleotides are TGTGCCAGCAGCCGGACAGGAACTGGAAACACCATATATTTT.

The chain has TRBV6-5 and TRBJ1-1; no definite D call. CDR1 MNHEY and CDR2 SVGAGI come from the germline V gene. This CDR3 has 10 residues. Trimming left V 5 bases short and J 8 bases short, with 6 bases between. CDR3 nucleotides: TGTGCCAGCAGTCAAAAAGAAGCTTTCTTT. Translating it yields CASSQKEAFF.

The rearrangement links TRBV5-1 to TRBJ2-7, with 11 bases aligning to TRBD2. The germline V gene encodes CDR1 SGHRS and CDR2 YFSETQ. V trimming: 2 bases; J trimming: 6 bases; junction bases outside the gene matches: 7. This CDR3 is 15 amino acids long. The CDR3 sequence is CASSLALAGVLEQYF. CDR3 in DNA: TGCGCCAGCAGCTTAGCACTAGCGGGAGTTCTCGAGCAGTACTTC.

This CDR3 is CASSSNDYF. The CDR3 nucleotides read TGTGCCAGTAGTTCTAACGATTACTTC. The rearrangement links TRBV19 to TRBJ2-7; no definite D call. The CDR3 sequence is 9 residues long. The V gene's germline CDR1 is LNHDA and CDR2 SQIVND (reference sequence). Trimming took off 5 bases at V and 13 bases at J, with 9 bases between the two ends. Variable domain in full (rest from reference TRBV19 and TRBJ2-7): DGGITQSPKYLFRKEGQNVTLSCEQNLNHDAMYWYRQDPGQGLRLIYYSQIVNDFQKGDIAEGYSVSREKKESFPLTVTSAQKNPTAFYLCASSSNDYFGPGTRLTVT.

On this clone itself: The limits of the CDR3 on the DNA are not certain, so only TCRdb's listed CDR3 is given. The J gene is TRBJ2-4, the V gene TRBV28; the D call of TRBD2 is as the table states it, not checked on the DNA. The CDR3 is 18 amino acids long, termini counted. From germline, CDR1 is MDHEN and CDR2 SYDVKM. The CDR3 protein is CASSSSLLADRRKNIQYF.

V is TRBV7-2 and J is TRBJ2-5; D gene uncertain. The CDR3 has 14 amino acids. Germline V gene data show CDR1 as SGHTA and CDR2 as FQGNSA. V shed 5 bases and J shed 5 bases, with 15 bases lying between them. The DNA for the CDR3 is TGTGCCAGCAGCATCTCCGATAGGCTGGAGACCCAGTACTTC. Protein: CASSISDRLETQYF. Full variable domain (remainder filled in from reference TRBV7-2 and TRBJ2-5): GAGVSQSPSNKVTEKGKDVELRCDPISGHTALYWYRQSLGQGLEFLIYFQGNSAPDKSGLPSDRFSAERTGGSVSTLTIQRTQQEDSAVYLCASSISDRLETQYFGPGTRLLVL.

The V gene is TRBV19, the J gene TRBJ1-5; D remains unclear. This CDR3 is 14 amino acids long. Per germline, CDR1 LNHDA and CDR2 SQIVND (reference sequence). Trimming took off 5 bases at V and 0 bases at J, with 8 bases between the two ends. The CDR3 protein is CASSQGNSNQPQHF. In nucleotides, the CDR3 is TGTGCCAGTAGTCAAGGGAATAGCAATCAGCCCCAGCATTTT.

The CDR3 sequence: CATSKNRTPYEQYF. As DNA, the CDR3 is TGTGCCACCAGCAAGAACCGGACGCCCTACGAGCAGTACTTC. The rearrangement joins TRBV15 to TRBJ2-7; D not certain. Per the germline V gene, CDR1 is LNHNV and CDR2 is YYDKDF (reference sequence). CDR3 length equals 14 residues. Deletions cut 4 bases from V and 2 bases from J, with 12 bases between.

This chain connects TRBV7-8 to TRBJ2-1, with 11 bases aligning to TRBD2. CDR3 size: 19 residues. The trim removed 4 bases at V and 1 base at J, leaving 12 bases unmatched. Per germline, CDR1 SGHVS and CDR2 FQNEAQ. The chain's CDR3 is CASSSRSIAGGTSYNEQFF. The CDR3 region has the DNA TGTGCCAGCAGCTCCAGAAGCATAGCGGGAGGGACATCCTACAATGAGCAGTTCTTC.

In this sample, this clone turned up a few times. This chain joins TRBV19 and TRBJ1-1; no clear D. The CDR3 spans 15 residues. Germline V gene lookup returns CDR1 LNHDA and CDR2 SQIVND (reference sequence). Between the trimmed V and J ends, which lost 0 bases and 4 bases, there was a span of 12 bases. CDR3 bases: TGTGCCAGTAGTATAGAACCACGATTAGGCACTGAAGCTTTCTTT. This sequence encodes CASSIEPRLGTEAFF.

The genes are TRBV19 and TRBJ2-7; TRBD1 aligns across 9 bases. Germline CDR1 and CDR2: LNHDA and SQIVND (reference sequence). Trimming removed 7 bases from V and 0 bases from J; junction bases left unmatched: 1. CDR3 length equals 13 residues. The CDR3 sequence: CASNRGPSYEQYF. The CDR3 DNA reads TGTGCCAGTAACAGGGGGCCCTCCTACGAGCAGTACTTC.

The chain recombines TRBV28 with TRBJ1-5; no firm D call. The length of the CDR3 is 15 residues. The V gene lost 3 bases and the J gene lost 5 bases, with 14 bases spanning the gap. Germline V CDR1 and CDR2: MDHEN, SYDVKM. In DNA form, the CDR3 reads TGTGCCAGCAGTTTGTCGGTGTTCAAGTATCAGCCCCAGCATTTT. It specifies CASSLSVFKYQPQHF.

The rearrangement uses TRBV2 and TRBJ1-5, with 7 bases aligning to TRBD1. The CDR3 contains 14 residues. Germline V gene sequence: CDR1 SNHLY, CDR2 FYNNEI. The V segment lost 4 bases and the J segment 5 bases; nucleotides outside the gene matches: 5. The CDR3: CASSVQGRYQPQHF. Written as DNA, the CDR3 is TGTGCCAGCAGTGTACAGGGGCGGTATCAGCCCCAGCATTTT.

The chain employs TRBV6-5 and TRBJ2-5; D not resolved. Per the germline V gene, CDR1 is MNHEY and CDR2 is SVGAGI. V lost 2 bases to trimming and J lost 7 bases, with 11 bases between them. This CDR3 region has 13 residues. The CDR3 nucleotides are TGTGCCAGCAGTTACGGGGTATCTGGGACCCAGTACTTC. It yields the protein CASSYGVSGTQYF.

The chain joins TRBV18 to TRBJ2-5, with D perhaps TRBD2 (5 bases). V was trimmed by 4 bases and J by 5 bases, leaving 17 bases between them. Germline V gene lookup returns CDR1 KGHSH and CDR2 LQKENI. There are 15 residues in the CDR3. In nucleotides, the CDR3 is TGTGCCAGCTCACTGGACGGAGGTTCGCGGGAGACCCAGTACTTC. Residues: CASSLDGGSRETQYF.

The chain employs TRBV6-1 and TRBJ2-1, with D perhaps given as TRBD1 or TRBD2 (5 bases each). The CDR3 is 14 amino acids. Germline CDR1 is MNHNS and CDR2 is SASEGT. Trimming stripped 4 bases from V and 5 bases from J, with 12 bases between. CDR3 DNA sequence: TGTGCCAGCAGTGTGTTGGGACGGGACAATGAGCAGTTCTTC. Translating gives CASSVLGRDNEQFF.

This clone was found a few times. The J gene is TRBJ1-3, the V gene TRBV5-4, with 7 bases matching TRBD1. The junction had 14 bases not matched to a gene; V was cut back by 4 bases and J by 7 bases. CDR1 is SGHNT, CDR2 YYREEE, per germline (reference sequence). The CDR3 is made up of 16 amino acids. CDR3 residues: CASSKPTRDRDNTIYF. CDR3 coding DNA: TGTGCCAGCAGCAAACCGACTAGAGACAGGGATAACACCATATATTTT.

The V and J genes are TRBV30 and TRBJ2-7, with D perhaps being TRBD1 or TRBD2 (5 bases each). Germline-derived CDR1 and CDR2 are GTSNPN and SVGIG (reference sequence). Trimming left V 4 bases short and J 7 bases short, with 17 bases between. The CDR3 length is 13 residues. The CDR3 is CAWTGAHRWEQYF. In DNA form, the CDR3 reads TGTGCCTGGACCGGGGCCCATCGTTGGGAGCAGTACTTC.

This rearrangement joins TRBV5-1 to TRBJ2-5, with 9 bases lining up with TRBD1. Germline values: CDR1 SGHRS, CDR2 YFSETQ. Trimming at V came to 6 bases and at J to 5 bases, leaving 5 bases not matched to a gene. The CDR3 is 13 residues long. The CDR3 DNA sequence: TGCGCCAGCAATACAGGGGGCGGGGAGACCCAGTACTTC. Translating it yields CASNTGGGETQYF.

On this clone: At one boundary the junction diverges from the germline segment, which might be a read error. The chain links TRBV11-1 to TRBJ2-2, with D possibly called TRBD1 or TRBD2 (5 bases each). The CDR3 has 15 amino acids. Germline CDR1 is SGHAT and CDR2 is FQDESV (reference sequence). The CDR3 nucleotides are TGTGCCGGCAGCTTAGAGGGGCGCTCTGTCGGGGAGCTGTTTTTT. The encoded protein is CAGSLEGRSVGELFF.

This sequence joins TRBV18 and TRBJ1-1; 8 bases line up with TRBD1. V lost 6 bases, J lost 1 base, and 10 bases stayed unmatched. CDR3 length equals 16 residues. Germline values: CDR1 KGHSH, CDR2 LQKENI. CDR3 loop: CASSQPGQAENTEAFF. The CDR3 bases are TGTGCCAGCTCGCAACCGGGACAGGCCGAGAACACTGAAGCTTTCTTT.

A single count supports this clone. The chain employs TRBV6-6 and TRBJ1-6; a weak D match, TRBD1 (6 bases). The CDR3 covers 15 residues. CDR1 is MNHNY and CDR2 is SVGAGI in the germline V gene (reference sequence). Trimming pared 6 bases from V and 9 bases from J, leaving 18 bases between. DNA of the CDR3: TGTGCCAGCAGCCGGGACATTGACTCCTTTTCACCCCTCCACTTT. Its protein product is CASSRDIDSFSPLHF.

This chain uses TRBV18 with TRBJ1-1, with a possible D match to TRBD1 (6 bases). CDR1 KGHSH and CDR2 LQKENI come from the germline V gene. This CDR3 has 16 residues. Trimming shortened V by 2 bases and J by 1 base, and 14 bases separated the two germline ends. The CDR3 sequence is CASSPSAGEGNTEAFF. DNA for the CDR3: TGTGCCAGCTCACCATCGGCAGGGGAGGGGAACACTGAAGCTTTCTTT.